A single sample gave rise to the 28 T cell receptor beta chains below, sequenced in a study of T cell clonality in common variable immunodeficiency. Regarding the study as a whole: Common variable immunodeficiency TCR beta sequences reportedly had fewer deletions and N-nucleotide insertions.

Clones were sequenced by immunoSEQ multiplex PCR, and TCRdb holds only the in-frame ones, with some missing. Observed are about 26,000 clones, no singletons, with the top ten taking 24%. These TCRs' antigens remain unknown. What was sequenced was peripheral blood mononuclear cells. The receptor set was obtained from a human donor with common variable immunodeficiency.

This clone was detected many times. The CDR3 end falls 3 residues outside the read, so it is completed with the germline J gene. V usage is TRBV6-2 or TRBV6-3 and J usage is TRBJ2-3, with 10 bases aligning to TRBD2. Germline V gives CDR1 MNHEY, CDR2 SVGEGT. Trimming took 7 bases from V and 1 from J; bases not matched to a gene: 8. The CDR3 length is 16 residues. CDR3 sequence: CASNPSLAGGTDTQYF. The covered CDR3 bases are TGTGCCAGCAACCCGTCCCTAGCGGGGGGCACAGATACG.

Remarks on this clone: From the germline J gene comes the end of the CDR3, since the read stops 3 residues before it. V usage is TRBV5-1 and J usage is TRBJ2-5, with D perhaps TRBD2 (6 bases). V lost 0 bases and J lost 1, with 13 bases in between. CDR1 SGHRS and CDR2 YFSETQ come from the germline V gene. The CDR3 is made up of 16 amino acids. The DNA read from the CDR3 is TGCGCCAGCAGCTTGGCGGGCGGGAAAGGCCAAGAGACC. This codes for CASSLAGGKGQET. In full, the CDR3 is CASSLAGGKGQETQYF. The complete variable domain, with remaining parts taken from reference TRBV5-1 and TRBJ2-5, reads KAGVTQTPRYLIKTRGQQVTLSCSPISGHRSVSWYQQTPGQGLQFLFEYFSETQRNKGNFPGRFSGRQFSNSRSEMNVSTLELGDSALYLCASSLAGGKGQETQYFGPGTRLLVL.

Notes on this clone: Sequencing ends 3 residues short of the CDR3 end; the germline J gene provides the rest. The chain employs TRBV5-1 and TRBJ1-1; 9 bases line up with TRBD1. Losses at the gene ends were 4 bases for V and 6 bases for J; bases not matched to a gene: 7. The V gene's germline CDR1 is SGHRS and CDR2 YFSETQ. The CDR3 has 14 residues. The covered CDR3 bases are TGCGCCAGCAGCGGGACAGGGAAAGCGGCTGAA. Translated, it gives CASSGTGKAAE. The full CDR3 is CASSGTGKAAEAFF.

This clone has at least ten counts. The CDR3 goes on 3 residues after the read ends, and that part is filled in from the germline J gene. The gene calls are TRBV19 and TRBJ2-5; D call uncertain. The CDR3 length is 13 residues. CDR1 and CDR2 (germline): LNHDA, SQIVND (reference sequence). V was clipped by 4 bases and J by 3 bases, with 9 bases between them. This chain's CDR3 is CASSSSHKETQYF. CDR3 DNA, as far as it was read: TGTGCCAGTAGTAGCTCACATAAAGAGACC. Looking up the rest from reference TRBV19 and TRBJ2-5 gives the full variable domain: DGGITQSPKYLFRKEGQNVTLSCEQNLNHDAMYWYRQDPGQGLRLIYYSQIVNDFQKGDIAEGYSVSREKKESFPLTVTSAQKNPTAFYLCASSSSHKETQYFGPGTRLLVL.

This clone has at least ten counts. The read finishes 3 residues shy of the CDR3 end, and the germline J gene is used to complete it. This chain uses TRBV7-8 with TRBJ2-2, with D possibly matching TRBD2 (5 bases). V gave up 3 bases and J gave up 7 bases, with 6 bases separating them. This CDR3 has 12 residues. The germline CDR1 and CDR2 sequences are SGHVS and FQNEAQ. The part of the CDR3 DNA that was read is TGTGCCAGCAGCTTTACTAGCGGGGAG. Its protein is CASSFTSGE. The whole CDR3 reads CASSFTSGELFF.

This clone was detected many times. Read data end 3 residues before the CDR3 end; the end is taken from the germline J gene. The chain employs TRBV10-1 and TRBJ2-1; TRBD1 might be the D (6 bases). The CDR3 is made up of 17 amino acids. Germline CDR1 is WNHNN and CDR2 is SYGVQD (reference sequence). V lost 6 bases, J lost 0 bases, and 18 bases lay in between. The sequenced part of the CDR3 DNA is TGCGCCAGCAGCAACGAGGGGGTTCGGGCCTCCTACAATGAG. It codes for CASSNEGVRASYNE. The whole CDR3 reads CASSNEGVRASYNEQFF.

This clone was detected ten times or more. The CDR3 end lies 3 residues beyond the end of the read and is filled in from the germline J gene. The rearrangement joins TRBV12-3 or TRBV12-4 to TRBJ2-5; no reliable D call. CDR3 length equals 13 residues. Trimming stripped 7 bases from V and 5 bases from J, with 14 bases between. CDR3: CASTIYVLETQYF. The sequenced part of the CDR3 DNA is TGTGCCAGCACCATCTATGTCCTGGAGACC.

This clone was found many times. The read ends 3 residues early relative to the CDR3; the germline J gene fills the gap. This chain links TRBV6-2 or TRBV6-3 with TRBJ2-3, with TRBD2 as a possible D gene (6 bases). V dropped 4 bases and J dropped 0 bases, with 14 bases sitting between them. The CDR3 is 16 residues long. Germline V lookup: CDR1 MNHEY, CDR2 SVGEGT. The CDR3 loop reads CASSSRQTRSTDTQYF. CDR3 DNA (partial): TGTGCCAGCAGTTCCAGACAGACTAGAAGCACAGATACG.

On this clone itself: The read halts 3 residues ahead of the CDR3 end, with the missing end drawn from the germline J gene. V is TRBV20-1 and J is TRBJ2-1; 12 bases are a match to TRBD2. Looked up from germline, CDR1 is DFQATT and CDR2 is SNEGSKA (reference sequence). Unmatched junction bases numbered 6, after V lost 0 bases and J lost 9 bases. CDR3 length: 15 residues. CDR3 in amino acids: CSARDRLAGDREQFF. The covered CDR3 bases are TGCAGTGCTAGAGACCGACTAGCGGGGGATCGTGAG.

This clone was recorded many times. The read ends 3 residues before the CDR3 terminus; that terminus is restored from the germline J gene. The chain couples TRBV30 to TRBJ2-3; 13 nucleotides agree with TRBD2. The length of the CDR3 is 14 residues. After removal of 8 bases from V and 2 bases from J, the junction contained 4 bases not matched to a gene. Germline V gives CDR1 GTSNPN, CDR2 SVGIG (reference sequence). This CDR3 is CAGTSGAYTDTQYF. The covered CDR3 bases are TGTGCCGGGACTAGCGGGGCTTACACAGATACG.

Remarks on this clone: The DNA ends 3 residues before the CDR3 does, and the rest of the CDR3 is filled in from the germline J gene. The chain uses TRBV7-9 and TRBJ1-6, with 9 bases aligning to TRBD1. V was pared by 4 bases and J by 10 bases, with 8 bases of the junction left unmatched. The CDR3 is 15 amino acids. Per the germline V gene, CDR1 is SEHNR and CDR2 is FQNEAQ (reference sequence). The sequenced part of the CDR3 DNA is TGTGCCAGCAGCTCCTTCCGGGACAGGGAGTCACCC. Translated: CASSSFRDRESP. The full CDR3 is CASSSFRDRESPLHF.

This clone showed up just a few times. The DNA ends 3 residues before the CDR3 does, and the rest of the CDR3 is filled in from the germline J gene. The chain is built from TRBV7-9 and TRBJ2-7; D might be TRBD2 (6 bases). V gave up 1 base and J gave up 0 bases, with 7 bases separating them. The CDR3 runs 14 residues. CDR1 is SEHNR, CDR2 FQNEAQ, per germline (reference sequence). CDR3 DNA, as far as it was read: TGTGCCAGCAGCTTAGGCGGGAACTCCTACGAG. Its translation: CASSLGGNSYE. The complete CDR3 reads CASSLGGNSYEQYF.

A word on this clone: The read gets to within 3 residues of the CDR3 end, and the germline J gene fills in the rest. The chain joins TRBV18 to TRBJ2-3; D gene ambiguous. Trimming left V 1 base short and J 3 bases short, with 5 bases between. The CDR3 consists of 13 residues. Germline V gene data show CDR1 as KGHSH and CDR2 as LQKENI. Partial CDR3 DNA: TGTGCCAGCTCACCACGAGCGACAGATACG. This translates into CASSPRATDT. The complete CDR3 reads CASSPRATDTQYF.

This clone has a count of ten or more. The read finishes 3 residues shy of the CDR3 end, and the germline J gene is used to complete it. This sequence joins TRBV5-1 and TRBJ1-6, with 9 bases fitting TRBD1. This CDR3 is 15 amino acids long. Trimming took 5 bases from V and 12 from J; bases not matched to a gene: 12. Germline loops: CDR1 SGHRS, CDR2 YFSETQ. Partial CDR3 DNA: TGCGCCAGCAGAGAGCCGGGACAGGGATACTTACCC. Translation gives CASREPGQGYLP. The complete CDR3 sequence is CASREPGQGYLPLHF. Drawing the rest from reference TRBV5-1 and TRBJ1-6, the complete variable domain is KAGVTQTPRYLIKTRGQQVTLSCSPISGHRSVSWYQQTPGQGLQFLFEYFSETQRNKGNFPGRFSGRQFSNSRSEMNVSTLELGDSALYLCASREPGQGYLPLHFGNGTRLTVT.

This clone was seen many times. The CDR3 end is not reached by the read, which stops 3 residues before it; the germline J gene fills it in. The chain joins TRBV14 to TRBJ2-7, with TRBD2 matching over 7 bases. Trimming at V came to 5 bases and at J to 4 bases, leaving 11 bases not matched to a gene. CDR3 length: 15 amino acids. Germline CDR1 reads SGHDN; CDR2 reads FVKESK. The part of the CDR3 DNA that was read is TGTGCCAGCAGCAAAACTTCCGGGACTACATACGAG. Protein: CASSKTSGTTYE. The entire CDR3 sequence reads CASSKTSGTTYEQYF.

This clone was detected a few times. The CDR3 is cut off 3 residues early in the read; its end comes from the germline J gene. The gene calls are TRBV7-2 and TRBJ1-6, with D possibly TRBD1 on 6 matching bases. CDR3 length: 14 amino acids. Looked up from germline, CDR1 is SGHTA and CDR2 is FQGNSA. V was clipped by 8 bases and J by 10 bases, with 18 bases between them. The sequenced CDR3 bases are TGTGCCAGCCTTTCGAGGGGGGGTGGATCACCC. Protein: CASLSRGGGSP. The CDR3 in its entirety is CASLSRGGGSPLHF. The full variable domain, its missing parts supplied by reference TRBV7-2 and TRBJ1-6, is GAGVSQSPSNKVTEKGKDVELRCDPISGHTALYWYRQSLGQGLEFLIYFQGNSAPDKSGLPSDRFSAERTGGSVSTLTIQRTQQEDSAVYLCASLSRGGGSPLHFGNGTRLTVT.

There are a few counts of this clone. The read comes to an end 3 residues before the CDR3 does, leaving the germline J gene to fill in the end. V gene TRBV19 combines with J gene TRBJ2-3, with a weak D call TRBD2 (5 bases). The V gene's germline CDR1 is LNHDA and CDR2 SQIVND (reference sequence). The CDR3 is 16 residues long. Trimming removed 6 bases at V and 2 bases at J, with 18 bases between. The part of the CDR3 DNA that was read is TGTGCCAGTAGGTTCAGCGGAGCGCCCGACACAGATACG. Protein sequence: CASRFSGAPDTDT. The full CDR3 protein reads CASRFSGAPDTDTQYF.

To note about this clone: Read data end 3 residues before the CDR3 end; the end is taken from the germline J gene. V usage is TRBV19 and J usage is TRBJ1-6; the D is unclear. There are 15 residues in the CDR3. CDR1 is LNHDA, CDR2 SQIVND, per germline (reference sequence). The V and J ends lost 2 bases and 10 bases respectively, with 15 bases between them. This CDR3 reads CASSISPLTQSPLHF. The part of the CDR3 DNA that was read is TGTGCCAGTAGTATATCCCCCTTGACTCAGTCACCC.

This clone was seen many times. The read ends 3 residues early relative to the CDR3; the germline J gene fills the gap. J is TRBJ2-7 and V is TRBV10-1, with TRBD2 as a possible D gene (6 bases). CDR1 WNHNN and CDR2 SYGVQD come from the germline V gene (reference sequence). The CDR3 loop spans 11 amino acids. V was trimmed by 11 bases and J by 2 bases, leaving 10 bases between them. The CDR3 loop is CARDFPYEQYF. The part of the CDR3 DNA that was read is TGCGCCCGGGACTTCCCCTACGAG.

This clone has ten or more counts. The read stops 3 residues short of the end of the CDR3; the missing end is completed from the germline J gene. This rearrangement joins TRBV12-3 or TRBV12-4 to TRBJ2-7; a possible D gene is TRBD1 (5 bases). The CDR3 runs to 12 residues. V lost 5 bases, J lost 3 bases, and 8 bases lay in between. The CDR3 spells CASSLRDYEQYF. CDR3 bases read: TGTGCCAGCAGTCTCAGGGACTACGAG.

This clone was seen ten or more times. The read ends 3 residues shy of where the CDR3 ends; the end is completed using the germline J gene. The chain couples TRBV15 to TRBJ2-3, with a weak D call TRBD2 (6 bases). From germline, CDR1 is LNHNV and CDR2 YYDKDF (reference sequence). Trimming removed 3 bases from V and 0 bases from J, with 13 bases in between. The length of the CDR3 is 16 residues. The covered CDR3 bases are TGTGCCACCAGCAGGAAGCGGGTATCTAGCACAGATACG. It codes for CATSRKRVSSTDT. The full CDR3 protein reads CATSRKRVSSTDTQYF.

This clone occurred many times. The read ends 3 residues before the CDR3 terminus; that terminus is restored from the germline J gene. The V gene is TRBV30, the J gene TRBJ1-3; perhaps TRBD1 as D (6 bases). The CDR3 is made up of 14 amino acids. V dropped 3 bases and J dropped 4 bases, with 13 bases sitting between them. Germline values: CDR1 GTSNPN, CDR2 SVGIG (reference sequence). The CDR3 protein is CAWRITGRGNTIYF. CDR3 DNA (partial): TGTGCCTGGAGGATCACAGGGAGGGGAAACACC. The full variable domain, in which reference TRBV30 and TRBJ1-3 provide the parts outside the CDR3, is SQTIHQWPATLVQPVGSPLSLECTVEGTSNPNLYWYRQAAGRGLQLLFYSVGIGQISSEVPQNLSASRPQDRQFILSSKKLLLSDSGFYLCAWRITGRGNTIYFGEGSWLTVV.

This clone has only a few counts. Read sequence stops 3 residues before the CDR3 end, and the germline J gene provides the missing end. V is TRBV13 and J is TRBJ1-2; TRBD1 matches 10 bases. Germline V lookup: CDR1 PRHDT, CDR2 FYEKMQ (reference sequence). There are 16 residues in the CDR3. V trimming: 5 bases; J trimming: 4 bases; junction bases outside the gene matches: 10. The CDR3: CASSIKTGGGVYGYTF. The covered CDR3 bases are TGTGCCAGCAGCATCAAGACAGGGGGCGGCGTCTATGGC.

A few counts support this clone. The read halts 3 residues ahead of the CDR3 end, with the missing end drawn from the germline J gene. The chain recombines TRBV2 with TRBJ2-5, with a weak D call TRBD1 (6 bases). V dropped 4 bases and J dropped 4 bases, with 16 bases sitting between them. Germline V gives CDR1 SNHLY, CDR2 FYNNEI. The length of the CDR3 is 15 residues. The CDR3 loop reads CASSGTDSRVETQYF. Partial CDR3 DNA: TGTGCCAGCAGTGGGACGGACAGTAGGGTAGAGACC.

This clone was counted ten times or more. The CDR3 end lies 3 residues beyond the end of the read and is filled in from the germline J gene. The chain uses TRBV20-1 and TRBJ2-1; D uncertain. V was pared by 1 base and J by 0 bases, with 10 bases between. The CDR3 contains 15 residues. Looked up from germline, CDR1 is DFQATT and CDR2 is SNEGSKA (reference sequence). CDR3 bases read: TGCAGTGCTAGAGCAGGCGAGAGCTCCTACAATGAG. As protein: CSARAGESSYNE. The full-length CDR3 reads as CSARAGESSYNEQFF.

This clone has only a few counts. The CDR3 extends 3 residues past the end of the read, so its final part is completed from the germline J gene. The chain combines TRBV6-2 or TRBV6-3 with TRBJ1-2, with D possibly TRBD1 on 6 matching bases. The CDR3 extends over 14 amino acids. The germline CDR1 and CDR2 sequences are MNHEY and SVGEGT. The part of the CDR3 DNA that was read is TGTGCCAGCAGTCCTCAGATCCCTCAGGGGGGC. This gives the protein CASSPQIPQGG. The whole CDR3 sequence reads CASSPQIPQGGYTF.

In this sample, this clone turned up many times. The DNA ends 3 residues before the CDR3 does, and the rest of the CDR3 is filled in from the germline J gene. The gene calls are TRBV7-2 and TRBJ1-4; D call uncertain. V was pared by 2 bases and J by 8 bases, with 9 bases between. The CDR3 totals 13 residues. Per the germline V gene, CDR1 is SGHTA and CDR2 is FQGNSA. The CDR3 region is CASSLSEGEKLFF. The CDR3 bases that were read are TGTGCCAGCAGCTTATCAGAAGGGGAAAAA.

This clone was detected many times. The read comes to an end 3 residues before the CDR3 does, leaving the germline J gene to fill in the end. The chain combines TRBV2 with TRBJ2-1; D not resolved. The CDR3 length is 13 residues. Per the germline V gene, CDR1 is SNHLY and CDR2 is FYNNEI. V shed 3 bases and J shed 7 bases, with 10 bases lying between them. The CDR3 protein is CASSESQGNEQFF. Partial CDR3 DNA: TGTGCCAGCAGTGAGTCCCAAGGGAATGAG.